The source of this T cell receptor (beta chain) is a study of blood T cell repertoires in COVID-19. Trimming stripped 4 bases from V and 6 bases from J, with 14 bases between. The CDR3 is made up of 14 amino acids. Germline CDR1 is KGHDR and CDR2 is SFDVKD. Source study methods: Amplification with reference gene primers provided the estimates of nucleated cell counts. Libraries were prepared by immunoSEQ multiplex PCR; TCRdb keeps only in-frame clonotypes and omits some of them. That table supplies the V and J calls and clone size; D and trimming were determined from the DNA. Of 250,000 to 300,000 clones in the sample, 84% were seen once. There are a few counts of this clone. Clinical history as reported by participants underpinned cohort assignment.

The sequence derives from a man aged 45-65 years who had recovered from COVID-19. This chain connects TRBV24-1 to TRBJ1-2, with a possible D match to TRBD1 (6 bases). Material: PBMCs or T cells enriched from blood (not recorded which). The CDR3 DNA is TGTGCCACCAGTGACCCCCGCAGGGGTCATGGCTACACCTTC. Its translation is CATSDPRRGHGYTF.